This T cell receptor (beta chain) derives from a study of T cells in Graves' hyperthyroidism and ophthalmopathy. Researchers amplified the TCR beta CDR3 regions from RNA transcripts. Researchers ran a first-round RT-PCR on the TCR CDR3 using the HTBI primer set. One entry per CDR3 protein results from TCRdb running MiXCR on the multiplex PCR reads. The data hold hundreds of thousands of distinct CDR3 sequences, with 12% to 15% observed a single time. Looked up from germline, CDR1 is KGHSH and CDR2 is LQKENI. Trimming removed 3 bases at V and 7 bases at J, with 15 bases between. CDR3 length equals 15 residues. This clonotype was detected a few times.

The specimen was blood. The TCR sequence derives from a woman aged 40 to 50 with Graves' hyperthyroidism. J is TRBJ2-2 and V is TRBV18, with D tentatively TRBD1 or TRBD2 (6 bases each). The CDR3 bases are TGTGCCAGCTCACCGCTAATACAGGGAGGCGGGGAGCTGTTTTTT. Its translation: CASSPLIQGGGELFF.